These 13 T cell receptor beta chains were all obtained from the same sample, sequenced in a study of shared clonotypes between healthy human individuals. Profiled with immunoSEQ multiplex PCR; TCRdb holds only in-frame clones, not every one. The sample includes some 2,500,000 clones, roughly 93% of them seen just once. Specimen: naive CD4+ T cells from PBMCs. The sample's subset: CD45RA+ positively selected. The receptor set was obtained from a man aged 18 to 29 in good health. Some clones in this sample may be carry-over from other donors' samples.

The rearrangement joins TRBV5-1 to TRBJ2-3, with D perhaps TRBD1 (6 bases). The germline V and J ends were trimmed by 4 bases and 2 bases, with 11 bases remaining between them. Germline V gene data show CDR1 as SGHRS and CDR2 as YFSETQ. The CDR3 totals 14 residues. DNA for the CDR3: TGCGCCAGCAGCACCGGGACACCCACAGATACGCAGTATTTT. Amino acid sequence: CASSTGTPTDTQYF.

This clone was seen a single time. The V call is TRBV2, the J call TRBJ1-1; TRBD1 is a possible D gene (6 bases). The CDR3 sequence is 13 residues long. Germline CDR1 reads SNHLY; CDR2 reads FYNNEI. The V and J ends lost 6 bases and 5 bases respectively, with 13 bases between them. Here the CDR3 reads CASSGQRWTEAFF. In DNA form, the CDR3 reads TGTGCCAGCAGCGGACAGAGATGGACTGAAGCTTTCTTT.

This clone appeared once. The identical CDR3 is also encoded by other nucleotide sequences in the sample. Here the CDR3 reads CASSLSGSSSYEQYF. The CDR3 coding sequence is TGCGCCAGCAGCTTAAGCGGGAGTAGCTCCTACGAGCAGTACTTC. The chain is built from TRBV5-1 and TRBJ2-7; 8 bases agree with TRBD2. Germline loops: CDR1 SGHRS, CDR2 YFSETQ. V was clipped by 2 bases and J by 0 bases; unmatched bases: 4. The CDR3 is made up of 15 amino acids.

The chain links TRBV5-4 to TRBJ1-2; D gene ambiguous. Germline lookup yields CDR1 SGHNT and CDR2 YYREEE (reference sequence). Trimming removed 4 bases from V and 2 bases from J, with 9 bases in between. The length of the CDR3 is 13 residues. CDR3 loop: CASSINTNYGYTF. The CDR3 bases are TGTGCCAGCAGCATCAACACCAACTATGGCTACACCTTC.

The CDR3 here is CASSQARDRGPYDEQFF. CDR3 coding DNA: TGCGCCAGCAGCCAAGCGCGGGACAGGGGGCCGTACGATGAGCAGTTCTTC. The rearrangement joins TRBV5-1 to TRBJ2-1, with 12 bases that match TRBD1. The CDR3 runs 17 residues. Germline trimming cut 4 bases from V and 8 bases from J; bases unmatched to any gene: 13. Germline V lookup: CDR1 SGHRS, CDR2 YFSETQ.

This chain uses TRBV15 with TRBJ1-3; 7 bases fit TRBD1. This CDR3 comprises 14 residues. CDR1 LNHNV and CDR2 YYDKDF come from the germline V gene (reference sequence). J lost 8 bases, V lost 0 bases, and 4 bases had no gene match. In DNA, the CDR3 is TGTGCCACCAGCAGAGATGCAGGGGGGGACACCATATATTTT. This translates into CATSRDAGGDTIYF.

As to this clone: Different DNA sequences within this sample yield the same CDR3. The V call is TRBV18, the J call TRBJ1-1; maybe TRBD1 (5 bases). Trimming took 3 bases from V and 0 from J, leaving 8 bases between them. The CDR3 length is 14 residues. Germline CDR1 KGHSH, CDR2 LQKENI. The DNA of the CDR3 is TGTGCCAGCTCACCGGACATTATGAACACTGAAGCTTTCTTT. Its protein product is CASSPDIMNTEAFF.

The chain has TRBV7-9 and TRBJ1-3, with D hard to call. This CDR3 has 11 residues. Trimming took 11 bases from V and 1 from J, leaving 6 bases between them. Per the germline V gene, CDR1 is SEHNR and CDR2 is FQNEAQ (reference sequence). The CDR3 DNA sequence: TGTGCCGGTAGTTCTGGAAACACCATATATTTT. This codes for CAGSSGNTIYF.

The gene calls are TRBV25-1 and TRBJ2-1; 11 nucleotides align to TRBD2. The CDR3 covers 17 residues. V lost 0 bases and J lost 7; bases outside the gene matches: 8. Germline V gene lookup returns CDR1 MGHDK and CDR2 SYGVNS. The DNA for the CDR3 is TGTGCCAGCAGTGAATATATAGGGACTAGCGGAGGAAATGAGCAGTTCTTC. This sequence encodes CASSEYIGTSGGNEQFF.

J is TRBJ2-4 and V is TRBV5-4; unclear D gene. V gave up 4 bases and J gave up 6 bases, with 14 bases separating them. The germline gives CDR1 SGHNT, CDR2 YYREEE (reference sequence). The CDR3 spans 14 residues. The chain's CDR3 is CASSDLGSGNIQYF. In DNA form, the CDR3 reads TGTGCCAGCAGCGATCTCGGTTCCGGAAACATTCAGTACTTC. The whole variable domain, filled in from reference TRBV5-4 and TRBJ2-4, reads ETGVTQSPTHLIKTRGQQVTLRCSSQSGHNTVSWYQQALGQGPQFIFQYYREEENGRGNFPPRFSGLQFPNYSSELNVNALELDDSALYLCASSDLGSGNIQYFGAGTRLSVL.

The chain carries TRBV2 and TRBJ1-2, with D uncertain. The V gene's germline CDR1 is SNHLY and CDR2 FYNNEI. This CDR3 spans 12 amino acids. The germline V and J ends were trimmed by 11 bases and 4 bases, with 14 bases remaining between them. Here the CDR3 reads CAARKDLYGYTF. In DNA, the CDR3 is TGTGCCGCACGGAAGGACCTCTATGGCTACACCTTC.

V gene TRBV7-8 combines with J gene TRBJ2-2, with 7 bases aligning to TRBD1. V shed 6 bases and J 4 bases; nucleotides not matched to a gene: 23. The CDR3 is made up of 20 amino acids. Germline V CDR1 and CDR2: SGHVS, FQNEAQ. The CDR3 DNA is TGTGCCAGCAGTCACAGCAATCTACCCCGTCGAACAGGGGTCACCGGGGAGCTGTTTTTT. This encodes CASSHSNLPRRTGVTGELFF.

About this clone itself: This same CDR3 is encoded by further DNA sequences in the sample. This chain's CDR3 is CASSLGVSYEQYF. The CDR3 coding sequence is TGTGCCAGCAGCTTGGGGGTCTCCTACGAGCAGTACTTC. This sequence joins TRBV7-2 and TRBJ2-7; D assignment may be TRBD1 or TRBD2 (5 bases each). Germline loops: CDR1 SGHTA, CDR2 FQGNSA. CDR3 length: 13 residues. The V end lost 3 bases, the J end lost 0 bases, and 6 bases lay between the germline ends.